One and the same sample provided the 22 T cell receptor beta chains below, sequenced in a study of cytomegalovirus exposure and HLA in healthy donors. Clones were read by immunoSEQ multiplex PCR, and TCRdb kept only the in-frame ones, dropping some. The sample lists roughly 300,000 clones, 86% occurring once. The sample was PBMCs. Source of these receptors: a woman under 30 in good health and CMV-seronegative.

For this clone: This sample also contains other DNA sequences that code for the same CDR3. V and J are TRBV5-1 and TRBJ2-1; 7 nucleotides line up with TRBD2. Germline CDR1 and CDR2: SGHRS and YFSETQ. The CDR3 loop spans 14 amino acids. The ends lost 3 bases at V and 2 bases at J; junction bases unmatched: 2. CDR3 bases: TGCGCCAGCAGCTCCGGACTAGCCTACAATGAGCAGTTCTTC. Translation gives CASSSGLAYNEQFF. Full variable domain (missing parts from reference TRBV5-1 and TRBJ2-1): KAGVTQTPRYLIKTRGQQVTLSCSPISGHRSVSWYQQTPGQGLQFLFEYFSETQRNKGNFPGRFSGRQFSNSRSEMNVSTLELGDSALYLCASSSGLAYNEQFFGPGTRLTVL.

This clone was observed a single time. The chain links TRBV7-2 to TRBJ2-1, with TRBD2 identical over 8 bases. V was clipped by 5 bases and J by 3 bases; unmatched bases: 6. Per germline, CDR1 SGHTA and CDR2 FQGNSA. The CDR3 is 15 residues long. CDR3 DNA sequence: TGTGCCAGCAGCCCTCGGGAGGGGGGCTACAATGAGCAGTTCTTC. Protein sequence: CASSPREGGYNEQFF.

The chain is built from TRBV29-1 and TRBJ2-3, with a weak D call TRBD1 (5 bases). The CDR3 is 12 residues long. CDR1 is SQVTM, CDR2 ANQGSEA, per germline. V was shortened by 5 bases and J by 0 bases, with 6 bases between the two germline ends. The CDR3 here is CSVQGSTDTQYF. CDR3 in DNA: TGCAGCGTTCAGGGAAGCACAGATACGCAGTATTTT.

The rearrangement joins TRBV4-3 to TRBJ2-1; TRBD2 is a possible D gene (6 bases). Trimming took 0 bases from V and 5 from J, leaving 14 bases between them. Germline CDR1 LGHNA, CDR2 YSLEER. The CDR3 consists of 16 residues. DNA of the CDR3: TGCGCCAGCAGCCAAGATCCGGTGGGGGGTGACAATGAGCAGTTCTTC. It is translated as CASSQDPVGGDNEQFF.

This clone occurred once. The gene calls are TRBV30 and TRBJ2-3; 7 bases are shared with TRBD2. The V gene end was trimmed by 2 bases and the J gene end by 6 bases; junction bases not matched to a gene: 8. CDR3 size: 14 residues. CDR1 and CDR2 from the germline V gene are GTSNPN and SVGIG (reference sequence). The CDR3 here is CAWSIGGSMDTQYF. DNA for the CDR3: TGTGCCTGGAGTATTGGCGGGAGTATGGATACGCAGTATTTT.

This clone was seen only a few times. The genes are TRBV18 and TRBJ2-5; possibly TRBD1 for D (6 bases). Trimming took off 0 bases at V and 4 bases at J, with 12 bases between the two ends. This CDR3 contains 15 residues. The germline V gene has CDR1 KGHSH and CDR2 LQKENI. CDR3 region: CASSPPLKGGETQYF. CDR3 nucleotides: TGTGCCAGCTCACCACCGTTGAAAGGGGGAGAGACCCAGTACTTC.

The chain joins TRBV19 to TRBJ2-7; tentative D call: TRBD2 (6 bases). Germline loops: CDR1 LNHDA, CDR2 SQIVND (reference sequence). V lost 9 bases to trimming and J lost 1 base, with 25 bases between them. The CDR3 has 17 amino acids. This chain's CDR3 is CASSPPPFGGKSYEQYF. CDR3 nucleotides: TGTGCCAGCTCTCCCCCACCGTTTGGGGGGAAATCCTACGAGCAGTACTTC.

The chain employs TRBV7-8 and TRBJ2-7; D gene uncertain. The CDR3 has 15 amino acids. CDR1 SGHVS and CDR2 FQNEAQ come from the germline V gene. V lost 2 bases and J 3 bases, leaving 14 bases between the germline ends. Written as DNA, the CDR3 is TGTGCCAGCAGCTTATTCTCCAGTCTCAACTACGAGCAGTACTTC. Amino acid sequence: CASSLFSSLNYEQYF.

This chain connects TRBV13 to TRBJ1-1; the D gene is possibly TRBD1 (5 bases). This CDR3 contains 13 residues. Between the trimmed V and J ends, which lost 5 bases and 11 bases, there was a span of 18 bases. CDR1 is PRHDT, CDR2 FYEKMQ, per germline (reference sequence). CDR3 loop: CASSNGHRLQAFF. The DNA for the CDR3 is TGTGCCAGCAGCAACGGACACCGGCTGCAGGCTTTCTTT. Full variable domain (remainder filled in from reference TRBV13 and TRBJ1-1): AAGVIQSPRHLIKEKRETATLKCYPIPRHDTVYWYQQGPGQDPQFLISFYEKMQSDKGSIPDRFSAQQFSDYHSELNMSSLELGDSALYFCASSNGHRLQAFFGQGTRLTVV.

The rearrangement uses TRBV30 and TRBJ2-3, with 8 bases fitting TRBD2. CDR1 and CDR2 (germline): GTSNPN, SVGIG (reference sequence). Germline trimming cut 2 bases from V and 1 base from J; bases unmatched to any gene: 8. This CDR3 spans 16 amino acids. CDR3 region: CAWSLGRATGTDTQYF. CDR3 coding DNA: TGTGCCTGGAGTCTCGGGAGGGCCACGGGCACAGATACGCAGTATTTT.

The chain combines TRBV6-6 with TRBJ1-5; no clear D gene. Trimming removed 4 bases from V and 3 bases from J, with 16 bases in between. CDR3 size: 16 residues. Looked up from germline, CDR1 is MNHNY and CDR2 is SVGAGI (reference sequence). DNA for the CDR3: TGTGCCAGCAGTTTCGGCCCGAGACTCGACAATCAGCCCCAGCATTTT. Its translation is CASSFGPRLDNQPQHF.

This clone was picked up one time. The chain carries TRBV7-9 and TRBJ2-7; 7 bases are a match to TRBD1. With 5 bases clipped from V and 3 bases from J, the junction kept 10 bases outside the gene matches. Germline CDR1 and CDR2: SEHNR and FQNEAQ (reference sequence). This CDR3 is built from 15 residues. The CDR3 bases are TGTGCCAGCAGCCCCGGACAGGTTATGGTCTACGAGCAGTACTTC. Its translation is CASSPGQVMVYEQYF.

J is TRBJ1-4 and V is TRBV2; tentative D call: TRBD1 (5 bases). The V end lost 7 bases, the J end lost 1 base, and 10 bases lay between the germline ends. The CDR3 spans 14 residues. Germline V CDR1 and CDR2: SNHLY, FYNNEI. Here the CDR3 reads CASTGLGTNEKLFF. The CDR3 coding sequence is TGTGCCAGCACAGGGTTGGGAACTAATGAAAAACTGTTTTTT.

The chain uses TRBV19 and TRBJ2-3; 7 bases align to TRBD2. Germline V CDR1 and CDR2: LNHDA, SQIVND (reference sequence). There are 15 residues in the CDR3. J gave up 4 bases and V 6 bases, and 10 bases lay outside the gene matches. The CDR3: CASRYPGRAADTQYF. The CDR3 nucleotides read TGTGCCAGTAGGTATCCAGGGAGGGCGGCAGATACGCAGTATTTT. Together with reference TRBV19 and TRBJ2-3, the CDR3 gives the full variable domain: DGGITQSPKYLFRKEGQNVTLSCEQNLNHDAMYWYRQDPGQGLRLIYYSQIVNDFQKGDIAEGYSVSREKKESFPLTVTSAQKNPTAFYLCASRYPGRAADTQYFGPGTRLTVL.

The chain carries TRBV2 and TRBJ2-2; 7 bases map to TRBD2. Trimming took 6 bases from V and 2 from J; bases not matched to a gene: 6. This CDR3 contains 15 residues. From germline, CDR1 is SNHLY and CDR2 FYNNEI. The CDR3 region is CASRGLAENTGELFF. The CDR3 coding sequence is TGTGCCAGCAGAGGTCTAGCGGAAAACACCGGGGAGCTGTTTTTT.

The gene calls are TRBV28 and TRBJ1-5, with 8 positions matching TRBD1. This CDR3 is built from 14 residues. Germline CDR1 MDHEN, CDR2 SYDVKM. V shed 5 bases and J 7 bases; nucleotides not matched to a gene: 7. CDR3 sequence: CASSDRGTFQPQHF. DNA for the CDR3: TGTGCCAGCAGTGACAGGGGCACCTTCCAGCCCCAGCATTTT.

The genes are TRBV29-1 and TRBJ2-7, with D possibly being TRBD1 (5 bases). The germline CDR1 and CDR2 sequences are SQVTM and ANQGSEA. The CDR3 is made up of 13 amino acids. The V end was cut by 4 bases, the J end by 2 bases, with 12 bases between. The CDR3 protein is CSVAGRVTYEQYF. The CDR3 DNA is TGCAGCGTTGCCGGCAGGGTCACCTACGAGCAGTACTTC.

The chain recombines TRBV27 with TRBJ2-7; possibly TRBD1 for D (6 bases). The CDR3 has 14 amino acids. CDR1 is MNHEY and CDR2 is SMNVEV in the germline V gene (reference sequence). V shed 7 bases and J shed 0 bases, with 13 bases lying between them. This CDR3 reads CASTTGIGSYEQYF. The CDR3 DNA is TGTGCCAGCACTACAGGGATTGGCTCCTACGAGCAGTACTTC.

CDR3 sequence (DNA): TGTGCCAGCTCAGAACAGGGTACTGGGGCCAACGTCCTGACTTTC. Translating it yields CASSEQGTGANVLTF. This chain joins TRBV18 and TRBJ2-6; D possibly corresponds to TRBD1 (6 bases). V was trimmed by 5 bases and J by 2 bases, leaving 10 bases between them. Germline lookup yields CDR1 KGHSH and CDR2 LQKENI. This CDR3 spans 15 amino acids.

This clone came up once. This chain links TRBV11-1 with TRBJ2-1, with 8 nucleotides matching TRBD1. The CDR3 contains 15 residues. CDR1 SGHAT and CDR2 FQDESV come from the germline V gene (reference sequence). J was trimmed by 4 bases and V by 1 base; bases with no gene match: 3. CDR3 in DNA: TGTGCCAGCAGCTTAGGACAGGGGAATTACAATGAGCAGTTCTTC. As protein: CASSLGQGNYNEQFF.

The chain links TRBV7-9 to TRBJ2-7; weak D call: TRBD1 (6 bases). The CDR3 is 15 residues long. CDR1 is SEHNR and CDR2 is FQNEAQ in the germline V gene (reference sequence). V lost 2 bases, J lost 3 bases, and 14 bases lay in between. CDR3 DNA sequence: TGTGCCAGCAGCTTAACAGGGATGATCAGCTACGAGCAGTACTTC. It codes for CASSLTGMISYEQYF.

The gene calls are TRBV6-5 and TRBJ1-1; D call uncertain. Germline lookup yields CDR1 MNHEY and CDR2 SVGAGI. V was pared by 7 bases and J by 7 bases, with 10 bases between. The CDR3 sequence is 11 residues long. The CDR3 region has the DNA TGTGCCAGCATCGGGGTGGGTGAAGCTTTCTTT. Amino acid sequence: CASIGVGEAFF.